Shown below are 31 T cell receptor beta chains from a single sample sequenced in a study of human T cells and chemical hapten exposure. Time point of the sample: patch test 3, about 24 weeks after DPC sensitization. Treatment specified: therapeutic diphenylcyclopropenone sensitization with weekly scalp DPC. Each CDR3 protein gets one entry after TCRdb re-called the RACE reads with MiXCR. The data show 45,000 to 60,000 distinct CDR3 sequences, with 12% seen just once and 2.4% held by the top ten. The material was whole blood, obtained in connection with sensitization to the hapten diphenylcyclopropenone (DPC). The receptors were sampled from a man aged 25 to 40 with alopecia areata. Some clones in this sample may be carry-over from other donors' samples.

In this sample, this clonotype turned up a few times. The chain employs TRBV5-1 and TRBJ2-7; D may be TRBD1 (6 bases). Trimming took off 0 bases at V and 0 bases at J, with 10 bases between the two ends. This CDR3 has 15 amino acids. Germline V lookup: CDR1 SGHRS, CDR2 YFSETQ. The CDR3 loop reads CASSLARTVSYEQYF. The CDR3 DNA follows: TGCGCCAGCAGCTTGGCGAGGACAGTCTCCTACGAGCAGTACTTC.

This clonotype was detected many times. The chain recombines TRBV7-6 with TRBJ1-5; 7 nucleotides line up with TRBD1. J was trimmed by 6 bases and V by 5 bases; bases with no gene match: 16. From germline, CDR1 is SGHVS and CDR2 FNYEAQ. This CDR3 spans 17 amino acids. The CDR3 spells CASSTFRGRQGAQPQHF. CDR3 DNA sequence: TGTGCCAGCAGCACCTTTAGGGGGAGACAGGGTGCTCAGCCCCAGCATTTT.

This clonotype was counted ten times or more. The chain carries TRBV7-9 and TRBJ2-7; D is unresolved. V gave up 5 bases and J gave up 3 bases, with 11 bases separating them. The CDR3 covers 13 residues. The germline gives CDR1 SEHNR, CDR2 FQNEAQ (reference sequence). In nucleotides, the CDR3 is TGTGCCAGCAGCCCCAATTCTGTCTACGAGCAGTACTTC. The encoded protein is CASSPNSVYEQYF.

About this clonotype itself: This may be a read error: a much more frequent sequence differs by one nucleotide. Lacking the conserved final phenylalanine or tryptophan, this CDR3 likely reflects a read error. This chain uses TRBV24-1 with TRBJ2-1; D is perhaps TRBD1 (5 bases). Germline lookup yields CDR1 KGHDR and CDR2 SFDVKD. Deletions cut 3 bases from V and 6 bases from J, with 11 bases between. The CDR3 contains 14 residues. CDR3 amino acids: CATSDQTGPNEQFL. In DNA, the CDR3 is TGTGCCACCAGTGATCAAACAGGCCCCAATGAGCAGTTCCTC.

This clonotype has more than one count but fewer than ten. V gene TRBV7-9 combines with J gene TRBJ1-1; D not certain. Germline V CDR1 and CDR2: SEHNR, FQNEAQ (reference sequence). The CDR3 extends over 12 amino acids. V lost 8 bases and J lost 4, with 11 bases in between. CDR3 region: CASEPGRTEAFF. The CDR3 bases are TGTGCCAGCGAGCCGGGCCGCACTGAAGCTTTCTTT.

The table lists this clonotype with many counts. J is TRBJ2-2 and V is TRBV11-2; perhaps TRBD2 as D (5 bases). This CDR3 spans 15 amino acids. V lost 0 bases and J 1 base, leaving 6 bases between the germline ends. The germline gives CDR1 SGHAT, CDR2 FQNNGV. The CDR3 loop reads CASSLERGNTGELFF. As DNA, the CDR3 is TGTGCCAGCAGCTTAGAACGGGGGAACACCGGGGAGCTGTTTTTT. Using reference TRBV11-2 and TRBJ2-2 for the parts outside the CDR3, the full variable domain is EAGVAQSPRYKIIEKRQSVAFWCNPISGHATLYWYQQILGQGPKLLIQFQNNGVVDDSQLPKDRFSAERLKGVDSTLKIQPAKLEDSAVYLCASSLERGNTGELFFGEGSRLTVL.

This clonotype turned up a few times. The V and J genes are TRBV29-1 and TRBJ1-1; 7 nucleotides match TRBD1. V was pared by 8 bases and J by 3 bases, with 9 bases of the junction left unmatched. The CDR3 loop spans 13 amino acids. Germline assignment: CDR1 SQVTM and CDR2 ANQGSEA. CDR3: CSSSTTGDTEAFF. CDR3 in DNA: TGCAGCTCTTCTACCACAGGGGACACTGAAGCTTTCTTT. Variable domain in full (rest from reference TRBV29-1 and TRBJ1-1): SAVISQKPSRDICQRGTSLTIQCQVDSQVTMMFWYRQQPGQSLTLIATANQGSEATYESGFVIDKFPISRPNLTFSTLTVSNMSPEDSSIYLCSSSTTGDTEAFFGQGTRLTVV.

This chain uses TRBV7-2 with TRBJ2-3; D not resolved. The V gene lost 0 bases and the J gene lost 0 bases, with 10 bases spanning the gap. Germline lookup yields CDR1 SGHTA and CDR2 FQGNSA. The CDR3 covers 16 residues. The CDR3 DNA reads as TGTGCCAGCAGCTTAGCTACCACAACTAGCACAGATACGCAGTATTTT. Amino acid sequence: CASSLATTTSTDTQYF. The whole variable domain, remainder taken from reference TRBV7-2 and TRBJ2-3, is GAGVSQSPSNKVTEKGKDVELRCDPISGHTALYWYRQSLGQGLEFLIYFQGNSAPDKSGLPSDRFSAERTGGSVSTLTIQRTQQEDSAVYLCASSLATTTSTDTQYFGPGTRLTVL.

The V gene is TRBV7-3, the J gene TRBJ1-6; no clear D. The CDR3 covers 13 residues. Trimming took 1 base from V and 8 from J, leaving 6 bases between them. Germline values: CDR1 SGHTA, CDR2 FQGTGA. The CDR3 DNA is TGTGCCAGCAGCTTAAATTCCGATTCACCCCTCCACTTT. Its protein product is CASSLNSDSPLHF.

Concerning this clonotype itself: A much larger clone differs from this one at a single base, so this may be a read error. This chain links TRBV28 with TRBJ1-5; D call uncertain. The CDR3 totals 14 residues. V lost 3 bases and J lost 4, with 10 bases in between. Germline loops: CDR1 MDHEN, CDR2 SYDVKM. CDR3 region: CASSFLSGNQPQHF. CDR3 sequence (DNA): TGTGCCAGCAGTTTTCTCTCGGGGAATCAGCCCCAGCATTTT.

This clonotype was seen a few times. Here the CDR3 reads CSARELTGNQPQHF. The CDR3 DNA follows: TGCAGTGCTAGAGAACTGACAGGGAATCAGCCCCAGCATTTT. The rearrangement links TRBV20-1 to TRBJ1-5; TRBD1 matches at 7 bases. From germline, CDR1 is DFQATT and CDR2 SNEGSKA (reference sequence). CDR3 length: 14 residues. Trimming removed 0 bases from V and 4 bases from J; junction bases left unmatched: 3.

V and J are TRBV4-2 and TRBJ1-3; D not certain. Germline CDR1 reads LGHNA; CDR2 reads YNFKEQ. V lost 0 bases, J lost 1 base, and 13 bases lay in between. The length of the CDR3 is 17 residues. Written as DNA, the CDR3 is TGTGCCAGCAGCCAAGATCCCTCGTCCAGGTCTGGAAACACCATATATTTT. Translation: CASSQDPSSRSGNTIYF.

The chain uses TRBV2 and TRBJ1-5; D call uncertain. Trimming cost V 6 bases and J 7 bases, with 16 bases left between them. This CDR3 has 14 residues. Germline assignment: CDR1 SNHLY and CDR2 FYNNEI. Here the CDR3 reads CASRLDPLEQPQHF. DNA for the CDR3: TGTGCCAGCAGATTGGACCCCCTAGAACAGCCCCAGCATTTT.

The V and J genes are TRBV11-2 and TRBJ1-1; no clear D. The germline V and J ends were trimmed by 2 bases and 1 base, with 32 bases remaining between them. The CDR3 totals 22 residues. The V gene's germline CDR1 is SGHAT and CDR2 FQNNGV. In DNA, the CDR3 is TGTGCCAGCAGCTTATCTGATATAGGACCCGATGACCTATTGGCCCGGAACACTGAAGCTTTCTTT. It is translated as CASSLSDIGPDDLLARNTEAFF.

This clonotype was counted many times. This chain connects TRBV12-3 or TRBV12-4 to TRBJ1-5, with 8 positions matching TRBD1. V shed 5 bases, J shed 4 bases, and the junction held 1 base outside the gene matches. The CDR3 is 13 amino acids. The CDR3: CASSRTGNQPQHF. The CDR3 nucleotides are TGTGCCAGCAGTCGGACAGGGAATCAGCCCCAGCATTTT.

The rearrangement joins TRBV7-2 to TRBJ1-5; no clear D. Per germline, CDR1 SGHTA and CDR2 FQGNSA. Deletions cut 1 base from V and 6 bases from J, with 7 bases between. This CDR3 comprises 13 residues. The CDR3 DNA reads as TGTGCCAGCAGCTTAGGGGTAGGTCAGCCCCAGCATTTT. This translates into CASSLGVGQPQHF.

This clonotype has ten or more counts. This chain connects TRBV28 to TRBJ1-1; D might be TRBD1 (5 bases). The ends were cut back, 6 bases at V and 5 bases at J, with 22 bases in the middle. This CDR3 region has 16 residues. In germline, CDR1 is MDHEN, CDR2 SYDVKM. CDR3 region: CASRSFPGSRVTEAFF. The CDR3 coding sequence is TGTGCCAGCAGATCCTTCCCGGGCTCCAGGGTAACTGAAGCTTTCTTT.

At least ten counts were recorded for this clonotype. V is TRBV12-3 or TRBV12-4 and J is TRBJ1-2, with no clear D. The ends were cut back, 6 bases at V and 7 bases at J, with 15 bases in the middle. This CDR3 is 13 amino acids long. The CDR3 sequence: CASSPAPAGGYTF. The CDR3 DNA sequence: TGTGCCAGCAGCCCGGCCCCCGCGGGTGGCTACACCTTC.

The V gene is TRBV5-6, the J gene TRBJ1-5, with TRBD1 matching over 7 bases. Trimming cost V 2 bases and J 0 bases; bases outside gene matches: 2. In germline, CDR1 is SGHDT, CDR2 YYEEEE. The CDR3 covers 15 residues. Here the CDR3 DNA reads TGTGCCAGCAGCTTTGGGACAGCTAGCAATCAGCCCCAGCATTTT. Protein product: CASSFGTASNQPQHF.

The chain uses TRBV18 and TRBJ1-1; a weak D match, TRBD1 (6 bases). V gave up 2 bases and J gave up 4 bases, with 14 bases separating them. The CDR3 totals 15 residues. Germline CDR1 reads KGHSH; CDR2 reads LQKENI. The CDR3 nucleotides are TGTGCCAGCTCACCAACAGTACAGGGAGCCACTGAAGCTTTCTTT. It codes for CASSPTVQGATEAFF.

V is TRBV7-2 and J is TRBJ1-1; D is ambiguous. CDR3 length: 15 residues. The V and J ends lost 5 bases and 1 base respectively, with 14 bases between them. Germline V lookup: CDR1 SGHTA, CDR2 FQGNSA. The CDR3 spells CASSRRSPSNTEAFF. The CDR3 nucleotides read TGTGCCAGCAGCCGACGCTCCCCATCGAACACTGAAGCTTTCTTT.

Many counts were recorded for this clonotype. The chain has TRBV18 and TRBJ1-2, with unresolved D. V lost 10 bases and J lost 0, with 12 bases in between. The germline V gene has CDR1 KGHSH and CDR2 LQKENI. CDR3 size: 13 residues. CDR3 nucleotides: TGTGCCACCTCGCGAGTGCCTAACTATGGCTACACCTTC. Its translation: CATSRVPNYGYTF. Variable domain in full (rest from reference TRBV18 and TRBJ1-2): NAGVMQNPRHLVRRRGQEARLRCSPMKGHSHVYWYRQLPEEGLKFMVYLQKENIIDESGMPKERFSAEFPKEGPSILRIQQVVRGDSAAYFCATSRVPNYGYTFGSGTRLTVV.

The chain links TRBV4-2 to TRBJ2-1; D is possibly TRBD1 (6 bases). The CDR3 totals 17 residues. The germline gives CDR1 LGHNA, CDR2 YNFKEQ. V gave up 0 bases and J gave up 1 base, with 13 bases separating them. The CDR3 sequence is CASSQDGGRGSYNEQFF. The CDR3, as DNA: TGTGCCAGCAGCCAAGATGGCGGCAGGGGTTCCTACAATGAGCAGTTCTTC.

This clonotype appeared a few times. The V call is TRBV7-8, the J call TRBJ2-3, with D perhaps being TRBD1 or TRBD2 (5 bases each). Deletions cut 0 bases from V and 0 bases from J, with 13 bases between. The CDR3 is 17 amino acids. Germline CDR1 SGHVS, CDR2 FQNEAQ. The chain's CDR3 is CASSLAPGRRSTDTQYF. For the CDR3, the DNA is TGTGCCAGCAGCTTAGCCCCGGGACGGAGAAGCACAGATACGCAGTATTTT. Full variable domain (missing parts from reference TRBV7-8 and TRBJ2-3): GAGVSQSPRYKVAKRGQDVALRCDPISGHVSLFWYQQALGQGPEFLTYFQNEAQLDKSGLPSDRFFAERPEGSVSTLKIQRTQQEDSAVYLCASSLAPGRRSTDTQYFGPGTRLTVL.

This clonotype was seen repeatedly, ten times or more. This chain uses TRBV7-2 with TRBJ2-1; D is possibly TRBD2 (5 bases). This CDR3 comprises 12 residues. Trimming cost V 3 bases and J 9 bases, with 9 bases left between them. Germline CDR1 reads SGHTA; CDR2 reads FQGNSA. This chain's CDR3 is CASSFGVAEQFF. The CDR3 DNA sequence: TGTGCCAGCAGCTTCGGGGTGGCTGAGCAGTTCTTC.

This chain joins TRBV18 and TRBJ2-7; D possibly corresponds to TRBD1 (5 bases). Per germline, CDR1 KGHSH and CDR2 LQKENI. The CDR3 is 15 amino acids. V was pared by 0 bases and J by 7 bases, with 16 bases between. In DNA form, the CDR3 reads TGTGCCAGCTCACCACCGTTCCAGGGCAAGGAAGAGCAGTACTTC. Its protein is CASSPPFQGKEEQYF.

This chain joins TRBV2 and TRBJ2-3, with 8 bases that match TRBD2. CDR3 length: 16 residues. Germline CDR1 and CDR2: SNHLY and FYNNEI. V was clipped by 2 bases and J by 6 bases; unmatched bases: 10. The CDR3 region is CASSERPGGATDTQYF. CDR3 nucleotide sequence: TGTGCCAGCAGTGAACGTCCCGGGGGGGCCACGGATACGCAGTATTTT.

The rearrangement uses TRBV2 and TRBJ1-1; 8 bases map to TRBD1. Per the germline V gene, CDR1 is SNHLY and CDR2 is FYNNEI. This CDR3 has 13 amino acids. Unmatched junction bases numbered 4, after V lost 6 bases and J lost 4 bases. The CDR3 spells CASRDRVVTEAFF. In DNA, the CDR3 is TGTGCCAGCAGGGACAGGGTTGTCACTGAAGCTTTCTTT.

The chain recombines TRBV28 with TRBJ2-6, with a tentative D call TRBD2 (6 bases). This CDR3 region has 16 residues. V was trimmed by 7 bases and J by 0 bases, leaving 13 bases between them. Looked up from germline, CDR1 is MDHEN and CDR2 is SYDVKM. CDR3 in DNA: TGTGCCAGCAATACAGGCGGGACCTCTGGGGCCAACGTCCTGACTTTC. This sequence encodes CASNTGGTSGANVLTF.

This clonotype showed up many times. The V gene is TRBV20-1, the J gene TRBJ2-3; D is possibly TRBD1 or TRBD2 (6 bases each). The CDR3 covers 15 residues. The germline CDR1 and CDR2 sequences are DFQATT and SNEGSKA (reference sequence). The CDR3 protein is CSELEGGKSTDTQYF. The CDR3 coding sequence is TGCAGCGAACTCGAGGGGGGTAAGAGCACAGATACGCAGTATTTT.

The chain is built from TRBV12-3 or TRBV12-4 and TRBJ1-2, with D tentatively TRBD1 (6 bases). The CDR3 sequence is 13 residues long. V was shortened by 5 bases and J by 3 bases, with 10 bases between the two germline ends. This CDR3 reads CASSLTGHYGYTF. CDR3 in DNA: TGTGCCAGCAGTCTAACAGGGCACTATGGCTACACCTTC.